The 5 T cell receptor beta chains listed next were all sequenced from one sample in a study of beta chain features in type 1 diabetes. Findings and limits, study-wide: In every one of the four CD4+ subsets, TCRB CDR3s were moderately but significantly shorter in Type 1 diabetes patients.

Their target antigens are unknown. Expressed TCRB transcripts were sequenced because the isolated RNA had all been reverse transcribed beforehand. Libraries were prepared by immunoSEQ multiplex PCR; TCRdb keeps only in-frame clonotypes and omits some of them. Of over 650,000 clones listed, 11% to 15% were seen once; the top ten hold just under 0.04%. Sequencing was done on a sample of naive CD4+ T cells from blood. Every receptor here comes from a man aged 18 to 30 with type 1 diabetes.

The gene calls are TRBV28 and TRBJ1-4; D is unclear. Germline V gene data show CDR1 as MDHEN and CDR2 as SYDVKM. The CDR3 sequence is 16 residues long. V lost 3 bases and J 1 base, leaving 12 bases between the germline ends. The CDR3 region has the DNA TGTGCCAGCAGTTTGAAGGGAATGGGAACTAATGAAAAACTGTTTTTT. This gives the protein CASSLKGMGTNEKLFF.

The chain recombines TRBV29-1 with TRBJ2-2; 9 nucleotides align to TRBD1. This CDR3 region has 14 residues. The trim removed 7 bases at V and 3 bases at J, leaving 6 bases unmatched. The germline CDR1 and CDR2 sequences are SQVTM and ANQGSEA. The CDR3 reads CSATTGGYTGELFF. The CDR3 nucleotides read TGCAGCGCCACGACAGGGGGATACACCGGGGAGCTGTTTTTT.

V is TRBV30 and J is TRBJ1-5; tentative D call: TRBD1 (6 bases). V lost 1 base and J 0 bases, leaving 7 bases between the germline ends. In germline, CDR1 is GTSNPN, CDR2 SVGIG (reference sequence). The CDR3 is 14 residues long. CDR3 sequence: CAWSGQASNQPQHF. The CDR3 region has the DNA TGTGCCTGGAGTGGACAGGCTAGCAATCAGCCCCAGCATTTT.

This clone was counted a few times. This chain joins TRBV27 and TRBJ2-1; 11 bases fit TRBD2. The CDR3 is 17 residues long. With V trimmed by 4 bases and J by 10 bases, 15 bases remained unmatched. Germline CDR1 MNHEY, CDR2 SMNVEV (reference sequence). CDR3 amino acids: CASSSPPLAGATSEQFF. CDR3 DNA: TGTGCCAGCAGTTCCCCCCCACTAGCGGGGGCCACCTCCGAGCAGTTCTTC.

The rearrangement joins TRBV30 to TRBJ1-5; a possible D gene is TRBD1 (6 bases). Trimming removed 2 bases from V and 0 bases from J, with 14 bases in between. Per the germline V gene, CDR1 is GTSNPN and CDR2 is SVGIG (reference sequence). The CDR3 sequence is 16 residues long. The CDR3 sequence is CAWSSGQYYSNQPQHF. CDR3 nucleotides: TGTGCCTGGAGTTCAGGACAGTATTATAGCAATCAGCCCCAGCATTTT.